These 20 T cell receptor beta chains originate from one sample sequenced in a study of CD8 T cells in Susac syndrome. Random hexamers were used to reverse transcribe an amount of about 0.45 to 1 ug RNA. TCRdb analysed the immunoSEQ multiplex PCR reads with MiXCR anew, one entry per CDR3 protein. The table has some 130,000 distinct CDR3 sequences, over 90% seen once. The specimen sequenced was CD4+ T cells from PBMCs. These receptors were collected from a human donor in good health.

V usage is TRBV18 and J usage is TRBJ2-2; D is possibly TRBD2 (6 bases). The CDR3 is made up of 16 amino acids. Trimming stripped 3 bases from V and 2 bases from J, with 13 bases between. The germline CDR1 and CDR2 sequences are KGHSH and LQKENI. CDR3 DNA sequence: TGTGCCAGCTCACCCCCGCAGGCGGGAAACACCGGGGAGCTGTTTTTT. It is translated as CASSPPQAGNTGELFF. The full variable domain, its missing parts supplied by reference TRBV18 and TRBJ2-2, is NAGVMQNPRHLVRRRGQEARLRCSPMKGHSHVYWYRQLPEEGLKFMVYLQKENIIDESGMPKERFSAEFPKEGPSILRIQQVVRGDSAAYFCASSPPQAGNTGELFFGEGSRLTVL.

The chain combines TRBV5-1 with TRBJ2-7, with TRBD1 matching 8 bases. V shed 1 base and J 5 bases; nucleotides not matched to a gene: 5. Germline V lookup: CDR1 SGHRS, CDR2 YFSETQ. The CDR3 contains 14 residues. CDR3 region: CASSLLQGVNEQYF. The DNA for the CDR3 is TGCGCCAGCAGCTTGTTACAGGGGGTGAACGAGCAGTACTTC.

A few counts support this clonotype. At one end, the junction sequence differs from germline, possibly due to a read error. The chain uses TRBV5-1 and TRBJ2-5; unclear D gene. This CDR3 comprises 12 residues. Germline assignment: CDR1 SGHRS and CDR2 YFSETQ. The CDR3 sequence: CASRLGGETQYF. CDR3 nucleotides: TGCGCCAGCAGATTGGGTGGAGAGACCCAGTACTTC.

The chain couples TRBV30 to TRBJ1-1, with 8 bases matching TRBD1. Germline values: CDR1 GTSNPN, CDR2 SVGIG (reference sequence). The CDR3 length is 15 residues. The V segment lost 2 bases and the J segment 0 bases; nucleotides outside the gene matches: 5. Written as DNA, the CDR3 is TGTGCCTGGAGTCTGAGGGACAGGATGAACACTGAAGCTTTCTTT. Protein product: CAWSLRDRMNTEAFF.

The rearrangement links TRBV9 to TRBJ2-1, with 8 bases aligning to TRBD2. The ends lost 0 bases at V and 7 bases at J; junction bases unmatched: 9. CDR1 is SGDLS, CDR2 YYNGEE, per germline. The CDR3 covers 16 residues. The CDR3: CASSVEGTRGLNEQFF. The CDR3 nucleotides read TGTGCCAGCAGCGTAGAAGGGACTAGGGGTTTGAATGAGCAGTTCTTC. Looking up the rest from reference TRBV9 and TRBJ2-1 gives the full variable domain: DSGVTQTPKHLITATGQRVTLRCSPRSGDLSVYWYQQSLDQGLQFLIQYYNGEERAKGNILERFSAQQFPDLHSELNLSSLELGDSALYFCASSVEGTRGLNEQFFGPGTRLTVL.

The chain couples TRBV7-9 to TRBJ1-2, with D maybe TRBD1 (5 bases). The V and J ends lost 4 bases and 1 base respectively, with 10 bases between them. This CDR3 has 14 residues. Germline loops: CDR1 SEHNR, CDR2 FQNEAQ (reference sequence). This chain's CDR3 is CASSSRDGNYGYTF. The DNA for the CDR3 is TGTGCCAGCAGCTCACGGGACGGTAACTATGGCTACACCTTC.

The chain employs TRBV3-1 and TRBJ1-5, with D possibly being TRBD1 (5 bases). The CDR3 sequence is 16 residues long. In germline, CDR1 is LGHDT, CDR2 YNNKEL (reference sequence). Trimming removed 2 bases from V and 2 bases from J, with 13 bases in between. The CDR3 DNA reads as TGTGCCAGCAGCCAAATACCAGGGTCGGGCAATCAGCCCCAGCATTTT. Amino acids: CASSQIPGSGNQPQHF.

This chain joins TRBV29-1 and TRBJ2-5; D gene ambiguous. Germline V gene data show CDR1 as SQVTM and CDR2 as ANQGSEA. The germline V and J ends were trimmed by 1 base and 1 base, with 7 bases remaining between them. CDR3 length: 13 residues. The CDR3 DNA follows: TGCAGCGTTGAAGGGTCAGTCCAAGAGACCCAGTACTTC. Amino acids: CSVEGSVQETQYF.

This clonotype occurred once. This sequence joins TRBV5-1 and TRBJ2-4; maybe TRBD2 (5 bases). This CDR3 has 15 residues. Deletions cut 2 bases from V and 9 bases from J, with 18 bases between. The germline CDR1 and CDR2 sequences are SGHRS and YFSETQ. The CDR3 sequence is CASSFAVPRSGIQYF. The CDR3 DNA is TGCGCCAGCAGCTTCGCGGTACCAAGGAGCGGCATTCAGTACTTC.

Here the CDR3 reads CASSWRQGAMNTEAFF. CDR3 nucleotide sequence: TGTGCCAGCAGCTGGCGACAGGGGGCAATGAACACTGAAGCTTTCTTT. This chain uses TRBV13 with TRBJ1-1, with 10 bases that match TRBD1. Germline V gives CDR1 PRHDT, CDR2 FYEKMQ (reference sequence). The CDR3 runs to 16 residues. Trimming cost V 4 bases and J 0 bases; bases outside gene matches: 5.

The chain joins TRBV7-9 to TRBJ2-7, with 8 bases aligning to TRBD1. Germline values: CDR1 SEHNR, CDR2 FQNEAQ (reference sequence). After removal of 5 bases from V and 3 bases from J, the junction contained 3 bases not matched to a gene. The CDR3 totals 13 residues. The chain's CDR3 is CASSRDRYYEQYF. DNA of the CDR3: TGTGCCAGCAGCCGGGACAGGTACTACGAGCAGTACTTC.

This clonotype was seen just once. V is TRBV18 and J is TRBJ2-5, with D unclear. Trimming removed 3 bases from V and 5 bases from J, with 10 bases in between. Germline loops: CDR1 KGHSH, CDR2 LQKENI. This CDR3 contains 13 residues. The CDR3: CASSPNGFETQYF. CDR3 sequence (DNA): TGTGCCAGCTCACCTAATGGCTTCGAGACCCAGTACTTC.

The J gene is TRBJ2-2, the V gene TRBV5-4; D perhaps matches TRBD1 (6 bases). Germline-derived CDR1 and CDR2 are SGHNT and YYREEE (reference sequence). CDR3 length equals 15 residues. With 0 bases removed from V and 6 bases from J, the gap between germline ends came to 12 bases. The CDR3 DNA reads TGTGCCAGCAGCTTGGTCACAGGGTTGTCCGGGGAGCTGTTTTTT. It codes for CASSLVTGLSGELFF.

CDR3 residues: CASSQDPREETQYF. The DNA of the CDR3 is TGTGCCAGCAGCCAAGATCCGAGAGAAGAGACCCAGTACTTC. V usage is TRBV3-1 and J usage is TRBJ2-5; D call uncertain. V gave up 0 bases and J gave up 3 bases, with 8 bases separating them. This CDR3 contains 14 residues. Germline V gene sequence: CDR1 LGHDT, CDR2 YNNKEL (reference sequence).

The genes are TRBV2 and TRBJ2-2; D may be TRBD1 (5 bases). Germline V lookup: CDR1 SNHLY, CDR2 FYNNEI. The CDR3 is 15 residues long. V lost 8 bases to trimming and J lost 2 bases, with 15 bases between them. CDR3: CASSQGSTNTGELFF. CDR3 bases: TGTGCCAGCTCGCAGGGCTCCACCAACACCGGGGAGCTGTTTTTT. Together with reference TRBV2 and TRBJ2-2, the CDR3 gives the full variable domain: EPEVTQTPSHQVTQMGQEVILRCVPISNHLYFYWYRQILGQKVEFLVSFYNNEISEKSEIFDDQFSVERPDGSNFTLKIRSTKLEDSAMYFCASSQGSTNTGELFFGEGSRLTVL.

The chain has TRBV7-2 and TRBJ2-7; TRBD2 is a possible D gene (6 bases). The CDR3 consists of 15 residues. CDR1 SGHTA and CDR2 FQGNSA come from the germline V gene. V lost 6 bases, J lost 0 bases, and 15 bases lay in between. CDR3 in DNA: TGTGCCAGCAGATACCGCGGGACCAGCTCCTACGAGCAGTACTTC. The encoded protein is CASRYRGTSSYEQYF.

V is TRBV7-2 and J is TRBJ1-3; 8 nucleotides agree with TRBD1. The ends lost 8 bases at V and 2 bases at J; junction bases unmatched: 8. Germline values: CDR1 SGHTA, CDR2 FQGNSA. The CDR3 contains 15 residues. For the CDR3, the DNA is TGTGCCAGCTCCAGGAGGACAGGGACTGGAAACACCATATATTTT. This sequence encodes CASSRRTGTGNTIYF. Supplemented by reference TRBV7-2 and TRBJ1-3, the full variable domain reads GAGVSQSPSNKVTEKGKDVELRCDPISGHTALYWYRQSLGQGLEFLIYFQGNSAPDKSGLPSDRFSAERTGGSVSTLTIQRTQQEDSAVYLCASSRRTGTGNTIYFGEGSWLTVV.

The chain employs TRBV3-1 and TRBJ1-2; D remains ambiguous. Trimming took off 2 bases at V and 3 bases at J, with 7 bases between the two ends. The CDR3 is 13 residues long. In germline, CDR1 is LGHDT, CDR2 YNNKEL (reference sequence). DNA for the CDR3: TGTGCCAGCAGCCAAACCGGGGACTATGGCTACACCTTC. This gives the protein CASSQTGDYGYTF.

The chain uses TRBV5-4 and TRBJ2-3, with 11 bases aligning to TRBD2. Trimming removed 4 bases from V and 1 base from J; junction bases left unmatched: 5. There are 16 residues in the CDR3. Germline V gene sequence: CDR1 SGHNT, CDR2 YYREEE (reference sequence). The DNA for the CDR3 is TGTGCCAGCAGCCATCGGACTAGCGGGCGCACAGATACGCAGTATTTT. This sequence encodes CASSHRTSGRTDTQYF.

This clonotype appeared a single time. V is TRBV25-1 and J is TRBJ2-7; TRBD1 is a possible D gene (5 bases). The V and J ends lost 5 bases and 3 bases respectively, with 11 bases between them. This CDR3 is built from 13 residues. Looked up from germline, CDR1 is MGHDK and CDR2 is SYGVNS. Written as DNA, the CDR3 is TGTGCCAGCAGTCCGGACAACGACTACGAGCAGTACTTC. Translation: CASSPDNDYEQYF.